One and the same sample provided the 15 T cell receptor beta chains below, sequenced in a study of tumor-infiltrating lymphocytes in primary liver carcinoma. Germline DNA was extracted too, while blood RNA derived from unsorted whole blood. The investigators made TCR beta cDNA from approximately 510 ng total RNA, using a constant-region primer. What produced the TCR beta libraries was three nested multiplex PCR rounds using slightly modified ARM-PCR. The first two PCR rounds used TRBV1-TRBV30 primers with a Cbeta primer, approximately 10 cycles each. TCRdb itself ran the multiplex PCR reads through MiXCR, one entry per CDR3 protein. This table has approximately 320,000 distinct CDR3 sequences, almost 60% appearing once. Sample: peripheral blood. The source is a woman in her thirties with primary liver carcinoma and hepatitis B virus infection.

CDR3 nucleotides: TGTGCCAGCAAATTCCTACGACAGGGGGTCAATCAGCCCCAGCATTTT. Translating it yields CASKFLRQGVNQPQHF. The chain has TRBV28 and TRBJ1-5; 9 nucleotides match TRBD1. Unmatched junction bases numbered 10, after V lost 7 bases and J lost 3 bases. Germline V gene data show CDR1 as MDHEN and CDR2 as SYDVKM. The CDR3 has 16 residues.

V and J are TRBV6-5 and TRBJ2-1; 8 nucleotides line up with TRBD2. Germline CDR1 MNHEY, CDR2 SVGAGI. V was clipped by 1 base and J by 6 bases; unmatched bases: 5. The CDR3 is made up of 15 amino acids. As DNA, the CDR3 is TGTGCCAGCAGTTACTTAGGACTAGCCTTCAATGAGCAGTTCTTC. Amino acid sequence: CASSYLGLAFNEQFF.

In its sample, this clonotype was seen a few times. This chain joins TRBV13 and TRBJ2-7, with unresolved D. The CDR3 is 15 residues long. The ends were cut back, 5 bases at V and 0 bases at J, with 14 bases in the middle. CDR1 is PRHDT and CDR2 is FYEKMQ in the germline V gene (reference sequence). Written as DNA, the CDR3 is TGTGCCAGCAGCCTTGGACCGTCATACTCCTACGAGCAGTACTTC. This gives the protein CASSLGPSYSYEQYF.

A few counts support this clonotype. The chain is built from TRBV12-3 or TRBV12-4 and TRBJ2-7; 8 nucleotides line up with TRBD1. With V trimmed by 6 bases and J by 3 bases, 13 bases remained unmatched. The CDR3 has 16 amino acids. The CDR3 DNA reads as TGTGCCAGCAGCCAGTCGACAGGGGTGAGGAACTACGAGCAGTACTTC. It codes for CASSQSTGVRNYEQYF.

About this clonotype: The CDR3 ends on some other residue instead of the conserved phenylalanine or tryptophan, so this is likely a read error. The chain combines TRBV12-3 or TRBV12-4 with TRBJ2-2; D might be TRBD2 (6 bases). This CDR3 has 14 amino acids. V was clipped by 3 bases and J by 7 bases, with 12 bases between them. The CDR3 loop reads CASSFALADGELFL. CDR3 DNA: TGTGCCAGCAGTTTTGCACTAGCTGACGGGGAGCTGTTTTTG.

As concerns this clonotype: In this CDR3 the conserved last residue, phenylalanine or tryptophan, is missing, so a read error is likely. This sequence joins TRBV11-3 and TRBJ2-3, with a tentative D call TRBD2 (5 bases). Germline V gene lookup returns CDR1 SGHNT and CDR2 YENEEA. The CDR3 has 15 residues. In DNA form, the CDR3 reads TGTGCCAGCAACTTAGATGGCGGGCGCACAGATACGCAGTATCTT. Encoded protein: CASNLDGGRTDTQYL.

The V call is TRBV12-3 or TRBV12-4, the J call TRBJ2-1, with 10 bases matching TRBD2. The CDR3 runs 16 residues. V gave up 3 bases and J gave up 7 bases; unmatched junction bases: 9. CDR3 region: CASSFPLAGGENEQFF. The CDR3 bases are TGTGCCAGCAGTTTCCCATTAGCGGGAGGAGAGAATGAGCAGTTCTTC.

In this sample, this clonotype turned up a few times. The rearrangement uses TRBV30 and TRBJ1-1; no definite D call. This CDR3 has 12 amino acids. Trimming removed 3 bases from V and 3 bases from J, with 8 bases in between. Germline CDR1 GTSNPN, CDR2 SVGIG (reference sequence). Written as DNA, the CDR3 is TGTGCCTGGAGGCCAGCTTACACTGAAGCTTTCTTT. Its protein product is CAWRPAYTEAFF.

In regard to this clonotype: A much larger clone is a single base away; this may be a read error. The rearrangement joins TRBV29-1 to TRBJ2-3; 7 nucleotides align to TRBD1. The length of the CDR3 is 13 residues. Germline V lookup: CDR1 SQVTM, CDR2 ANQGSEA. The CDR3 spells CRVGDRVTDTQYF. DNA for the CDR3: TGCAGGGTAGGAGACAGGGTCACAGATACGCAGTATTTT.

A remark on this clonotype: Germline and junction disagree at one end, which may indicate a read error. The chain couples TRBV11-2 to TRBJ2-7, with D uncertain. Germline V CDR1 and CDR2: SGHAT, FQNNGV. This CDR3 is 11 amino acids long. The CDR3 is CTSTSIYEQYF. The CDR3 DNA is TGTACCAGCACCTCCATCTACGAGCAGTACTTC.

Only a few counts were recorded for this clonotype. J is TRBJ2-1 and V is TRBV6-1, with a weak D call TRBD2 (5 bases). With 4 bases removed from V and 7 bases from J, the gap between germline ends came to 14 bases. Germline lookup yields CDR1 MNHNS and CDR2 SASEGT. The CDR3 totals 14 residues. The CDR3 nucleotides are TGTGCCAGCAGTGGAGAGAGGGTGGGAAATGAGCAGTTCTTC. As protein: CASSGERVGNEQFF.

In regard to this clonotype: A read error may produce the germline difference seen at one junction end. The rearrangement joins TRBV6-5 to TRBJ2-5; D may be TRBD2 (6 bases). The CDR3 runs to 12 residues. Germline V gives CDR1 MNHEY, CDR2 SVGAGI. The CDR3 sequence: CAGSLGGETQYF. The CDR3, as DNA: TGTGCCGGCAGTTTGGGGGGAGAGACCCAGTACTTC.

This clonotype has only a few counts. The chain joins TRBV4-1 to TRBJ2-2; 10 bases fit TRBD1. This CDR3 region has 15 residues. CDR1 is MGHRA, CDR2 YSYEKL, per germline. V lost 4 bases and J lost 3; bases outside the gene matches: 2. CDR3: CASSRGTGDTGELFF. The CDR3 DNA sequence: TGCGCCAGCAGCCGAGGGACAGGGGACACCGGGGAGCTGTTTTTT.

This clonotype has a single count. A read error may account for a junction end that differs from germline. This sequence joins TRBV29-1 and TRBJ2-1; the D gene could be TRBD1 or TRBD2 (5 bases each). CDR1 and CDR2 from the germline V gene are SQVTM and ANQGSEA. The CDR3 is 16 residues long. The CDR3, as DNA: TGCAGCGTTGAAATCGGGGCGAGGTGGTCCCATAATGAGCAGTCCTTC. Amino acid sequence: CSVEIGARWSHNEQSF.

This clonotype was recorded many times. V and J are TRBV12-3 or TRBV12-4 and TRBJ2-3, with unresolved D. Trimming cost V 6 bases and J 6 bases, with 10 bases left between them. The CDR3 extends over 12 amino acids. The CDR3 sequence is CASSQSRDTQYF. The CDR3 bases are TGTGCCAGCAGCCAGAGCCGGGATACGCAGTATTTT.